These 30 T cell receptor beta chains originate from one sample sequenced in a study of blood T cell repertoires in COVID-19. The repertoire was sequenced with immunoSEQ multiplex PCR; TCRdb's copy has only in-frame clones and lacks some. The data show approximately 150,000 clones, about 89% seen once. Sequenced input: peripheral blood. The origin of the receptors is a man aged 45 to 65 with active or convalescent COVID-19.

The rearrangement links TRBV6-5 to TRBJ1-4, with 10 nucleotides matching TRBD1. This CDR3 contains 13 residues. Germline loops: CDR1 MNHEY, CDR2 SVGAGI. V lost 6 bases and J lost 7; bases outside the gene matches: 2. CDR3 residues: CASSDRGREKLFF. For the CDR3, the DNA is TGTGCCAGCAGCGACAGGGGGCGTGAAAAACTGTTTTTT.

The V and J genes are TRBV3-1 (or the pseudogene TRBV3-2) and TRBJ2-1; 8 bases map to TRBD1. Germline CDR1 is LGHDT and CDR2 is YNNKEL (reference sequence). V dropped 3 bases and J dropped 9; count of bases not matched to a gene: 4. The CDR3 sequence is 13 residues long. The chain's CDR3 is CASSQAGGFEQFF. DNA for the CDR3: TGTGCCAGCAGCCAGGCAGGGGGCTTTGAGCAGTTCTTC.

V gene TRBV30 combines with J gene TRBJ1-2, with TRBD1 matching over 10 bases. CDR3 size: 13 residues. Germline CDR1 and CDR2: GTSNPN and SVGIG (reference sequence). V was pared by 7 bases and J by 8 bases, with 10 bases of the junction left unmatched. The CDR3 is CALGDRGQVGYTF. The DNA for the CDR3 is TGTGCCTTGGGAGACAGGGGGCAGGTGGGCTACACCTTC.

The chain couples TRBV2 to TRBJ1-5; 9 bases are shared with TRBD1. The CDR3 contains 15 residues. With 5 bases clipped from V and 1 base from J, the junction kept 3 bases outside the gene matches. Germline loops: CDR1 SNHLY, CDR2 FYNNEI. CDR3 bases: TGTGCCAGCAGTTCCGGGACAGGGAGCAATCAGCCCCAGCATTTT. Residues: CASSSGTGSNQPQHF.

The chain couples TRBV21-1 to TRBJ2-1; the D call in the table, TRBD1, was not verified against the DNA. TRBV21-1 is a pseudogene segment. The CDR3 has 11 amino acids. CDR3 nucleotides: TGTGCCAGCAACATTAATAATGAGCAGTTCTTC. This codes for CASNINNEQFF.

This sequence joins TRBV5-5 and TRBJ1-2, with D perhaps TRBD1 (6 bases). This CDR3 has 15 amino acids. The V gene's germline CDR1 is SGHKS and CDR2 YYEKEE (reference sequence). Between the trimmed V and J ends, which lost 0 bases and 4 bases, there was a span of 13 bases. The DNA for the CDR3 is TGTGCCAGCAGCTTGGATACAGGGTCGGTCTATGGCTACACCTTC. This codes for CASSLDTGSVYGYTF.

The CDR3 spells CASSIRGQGASQPQHF. DNA of the CDR3: TGTGCCAGTAGTATACGAGGACAGGGGGCATCTCAGCCCCAGCATTTT. V gene TRBV19 combines with J gene TRBJ1-5, with 11 bases aligning to TRBD1. This CDR3 contains 16 residues. The junction had 6 bases not matched to a gene; V was cut back by 2 bases and J by 6 bases. The germline gives CDR1 LNHDA, CDR2 SQIVND (reference sequence).

This sequence joins TRBV3-1 (or the pseudogene TRBV3-2) and TRBJ1-2; 7 bases map to TRBD1. The CDR3 sequence is 15 residues long. V dropped 2 bases and J dropped 8; count of bases not matched to a gene: 11. Per the germline V gene, CDR1 is LGHDT and CDR2 is YNNKEL (reference sequence). The CDR3 protein is CASSQSGQEERGYTF. The CDR3 DNA is TGTGCCAGCAGCCAAAGTGGACAGGAGGAGCGGGGCTACACCTTC.

This clone was picked up a small number of times. The rearrangement uses TRBV29-1 and TRBJ2-1; maybe TRBD2 (5 bases). Per the germline V gene, CDR1 is SQVTM and CDR2 is ANQGSEA. This CDR3 has 11 amino acids. V was shortened by 3 bases and J by 8 bases, with 8 bases between the two germline ends. In DNA form, the CDR3 reads TGCAGCGTTGATCGGGGAGATGAGCAGTTCTTC. It codes for CSVDRGDEQFF.

The V call is TRBV5-6, the J call TRBJ1-1; no firm D call. CDR1 and CDR2 (germline): SGHDT, YYEEEE. V was shortened by 2 bases and J by 0 bases, with 11 bases between the two germline ends. The CDR3 is made up of 15 amino acids. The CDR3 coding sequence is TGTGCCAGCAGCTTTGATATGGGCATGAACACTGAAGCTTTCTTT. Encoded protein: CASSFDMGMNTEAFF.

The chain joins TRBV5-6 to TRBJ1-6, with D possibly TRBD1 on 5 matching bases. V was pared by 3 bases and J by 13 bases, with 20 bases between. The CDR3 has 15 residues. Looked up from germline, CDR1 is SGHDT and CDR2 is YYEEEE. CDR3 DNA sequence: TGTGCCAGCAGCTGGGGGGAAGGGGATCATGCGCCCCTCCACTTT. As protein: CASSWGEGDHAPLHF.

The chain carries TRBV18 and TRBJ1-3; tentatively, D is TRBD1 (6 bases). The V end lost 3 bases, the J end lost 8 bases, and 14 bases lay between the germline ends. The CDR3 length is 14 residues. From germline, CDR1 is KGHSH and CDR2 LQKENI. Here the CDR3 DNA reads TGTGCCAGCTCACCGGGACACCTCGAGGACACCATATATTTT. This translates into CASSPGHLEDTIYF. The complete variable domain, with remaining parts taken from reference TRBV18 and TRBJ1-3, reads NAGVMQNPRHLVRRRGQEARLRCSPMKGHSHVYWYRQLPEEGLKFMVYLQKENIIDESGMPKERFSAEFPKEGPSILRIQQVVRGDSAAYFCASSPGHLEDTIYFGEGSWLTVV.

The chain uses TRBV7-7 and TRBJ2-5, with 7 bases aligning to TRBD1. V shed 6 bases, J shed 2 bases, and the junction held 12 bases outside the gene matches. The germline V gene encodes CDR1 SSHAT and CDR2 FNYEAQ (reference sequence). CDR3 length equals 16 residues. The chain's CDR3 is CASSQNWAGGQETQYF. DNA for the CDR3: TGTGCCAGCAGTCAAAACTGGGCAGGGGGACAAGAGACCCAGTACTTC. Complete variable domain (other parts from reference TRBV7-7 and TRBJ2-5): GAGVSQSPRYKVTKRGQDVTLRCDPISSHATLYWYQQALGQGPEFLTYFNYEAQPDKSGLPSDRFSAERPEGSISTLTIQRTEQRDSAMYRCASSQNWAGGQETQYFGPGTRLLVL.

This chain links TRBV29-1 with TRBJ2-4, with 8 positions matching TRBD1. The CDR3 length is 13 residues. J gave up 1 base and V 7 bases, and 3 bases lay outside the gene matches. The germline V gene has CDR1 SQVTM and CDR2 ANQGSEA. The CDR3 coding sequence is TGCAGCGGGGGGGACAGGGCCAAAAACATTCAGTACTTC. It translates to CSGGDRAKNIQYF.

This clone was observed once. The gene calls are TRBV3-1 (or the pseudogene TRBV3-2) and TRBJ2-3; 7 bases line up with TRBD2. The length of the CDR3 is 17 residues. The germline CDR1 and CDR2 sequences are LGHDT and YNNKEL (reference sequence). Germline trimming cut 0 bases from V and 2 bases from J; bases unmatched to any gene: 8. The CDR3 reads CASSQDISGVNTDTQYF. In DNA, the CDR3 is TGTGCCAGCAGCCAAGACATAAGCGGGGTAAACACAGATACGCAGTATTTT.

The chain carries TRBV19 and TRBJ1-3; a weak D match, TRBD1 (5 bases). CDR3 length equals 13 residues. Trimming removed 8 bases from V and 2 bases from J, with 10 bases in between. Per germline, CDR1 LNHDA and CDR2 SQIVND (reference sequence). The CDR3 region has the DNA TGTGCCAGTGCTCAGGGAACTGGAAACACCATATATTTT. Its protein product is CASAQGTGNTIYF.

This clone appeared once. Here the CDR3 reads CASSYSGQAGEKLFF. CDR3 in DNA: TGTGCCAGCAGTTACAGCGGCCAGGCTGGTGAAAAACTGTTTTTT. This chain links TRBV6-6 with TRBJ1-4; no reliable D call. Germline values: CDR1 MNHNY, CDR2 SVGAGI (reference sequence). Between the trimmed V and J ends, which lost 2 bases and 7 bases, there was a span of 14 bases. This CDR3 comprises 15 residues.

V and J are TRBV15 and TRBJ2-2; 10 bases line up with TRBD2. This CDR3 region has 16 residues. V lost 2 bases and J lost 9; bases outside the gene matches: 9. In germline, CDR1 is LNHNV, CDR2 YYDKDF (reference sequence). The CDR3 is CATSRLSGRAERELFF. In DNA form, the CDR3 reads TGTGCCACCAGCAGACTAAGCGGGAGGGCCGAGCGGGAGCTGTTTTTT.

The chain is built from TRBV5-3 and TRBJ1-5; 7 positions agree with TRBD1. TRBV5-3 is recorded as an ORF, its role being uncertain. The V and J ends lost 4 bases and 2 bases, in that order; junction bases with no gene match: 9. This CDR3 spans 16 amino acids. CDR3 bases: TGTGCCAGAAGCCGCTACAGGGGTAAGGGCAATCAGCCCCAGCATTTT. Amino acids: CARSRYRGKGNQPQHF.

The chain joins TRBV14 to TRBJ1-2; D may be TRBD1 (6 bases). The germline V gene encodes CDR1 SGHDN and CDR2 FVKESK. V shed 4 bases and J shed 5 bases, with 11 bases lying between them. This CDR3 region has 13 residues. CDR3 DNA: TGTGCCAGCAGCCCTGGACAGTCGTATGGCTACACCTTC. Translation gives CASSPGQSYGYTF.

This chain uses TRBV2 with TRBJ2-5, with 8 positions matching TRBD2. J lost 3 bases, V lost 4 bases, and 7 bases had no gene match. Germline values: CDR1 SNHLY, CDR2 FYNNEI. This CDR3 is built from 15 residues. The CDR3 DNA is TGTGCCAGCAGTGCGGGGGGGCCGCGTGAAGAGACCCAGTACTTC. The encoded protein is CASSAGGPREETQYF.

The rearrangement joins TRBV5-1 to TRBJ2-5; D unresolved. Germline V gives CDR1 SGHRS, CDR2 YFSETQ. The ends were cut back, 3 bases at V and 4 bases at J, with 10 bases in the middle. The CDR3 runs to 13 residues. CDR3 region: CASSSGPTETQYF. In DNA, the CDR3 is TGCGCCAGCAGCTCAGGCCCCACAGAGACCCAGTACTTC.

The chain uses TRBV4-1 and TRBJ1-2; TRBD1 aligns across 8 bases. CDR1 and CDR2 from the germline V gene are MGHRA and YSYEKL. V was clipped by 0 bases and J by 3 bases; unmatched bases: 3. CDR3 length: 15 amino acids. The CDR3 coding sequence is TGCGCCAGCAGCCAAGACGCGACAGGGGACTATGGCTACACCTTC. As protein: CASSQDATGDYGYTF.

This rearrangement joins TRBV18 to TRBJ1-2, with 9 nucleotides matching TRBD1. Germline trimming cut 0 bases from V and 4 bases from J; bases unmatched to any gene: 9. The CDR3 runs 17 residues. CDR1 is KGHSH, CDR2 LQKENI, per germline. In DNA form, the CDR3 reads TGTGCCAGCTCACCACCGGGACAGGGTAATATGGGCTATGGCTACACCTTC. This codes for CASSPPGQGNMGYGYTF.

The gene calls are TRBV6-2 or TRBV6-3 and TRBJ2-3; 11 nucleotides agree with TRBD1. V was clipped by 2 bases and J by 5 bases; unmatched bases: 18. Germline values: CDR1 MNHEY, CDR2 SVGEGT. The CDR3 is made up of 20 amino acids. CDR3 coding DNA: TGTGCCAGCAGTTACGATCCCCACCCCCCCGGACAGGGGGCGTTAGATACGCAGTATTTT. This encodes CASSYDPHPPGQGALDTQYF.

V and J are TRBV20-1 and TRBJ2-3; D is tentatively TRBD1 or TRBD2 (5 bases each). CDR3 length equals 14 residues. Germline lookup yields CDR1 DFQATT and CDR2 SNEGSKA (reference sequence). Trimming removed 3 bases from V and 3 bases from J, with 13 bases in between. This chain's CDR3 is CSASSAGWTDTQYF. The CDR3 nucleotides read TGCAGTGCTAGTAGCGCAGGGTGGACAGATACGCAGTATTTT.

The chain uses TRBV20-1 and TRBJ2-7, with D tentatively TRBD1 (5 bases). Germline V gene lookup returns CDR1 DFQATT and CDR2 SNEGSKA (reference sequence). CDR3 length equals 11 residues. The ends were cut back, 7 bases at V and 3 bases at J, with 10 bases in the middle. CDR3 protein: CSGRRDYEQYF. CDR3 DNA sequence: TGCAGTGGGCGCAGGGACTACGAGCAGTACTTC.

This chain joins TRBV28 and TRBJ1-6; maybe TRBD1 (5 bases). Trimming took off 5 bases at V and 10 bases at J, with 24 bases between the two ends. The germline V gene encodes CDR1 MDHEN and CDR2 SYDVKM. This CDR3 is 17 amino acids long. CDR3 sequence reads: CASSPWGGDESKSPLHF. In DNA, the CDR3 is TGTGCCAGCAGTCCATGGGGGGGTGATGAAAGCAAATCACCCCTCCACTTT.

CDR3 sequence reads: CATSRDYGRDRNQPQHF. The CDR3 DNA is TGTGCCACCAGCAGAGATTACGGCAGGGATCGCAATCAGCCCCAGCATTTT. The chain recombines TRBV15 with TRBJ1-5; D perhaps matches TRBD1 (5 bases). The CDR3 is 17 residues long. The germline gives CDR1 LNHNV, CDR2 YYDKDF (reference sequence). V was pared by 0 bases and J by 2 bases, with 14 bases between.

The chain recombines TRBV5-1 with TRBJ2-1, with 9 bases matching TRBD2. Unmatched junction bases numbered 6, after V lost 0 bases and J lost 2 bases. The V gene's germline CDR1 is SGHRS and CDR2 YFSETQ. This CDR3 spans 17 amino acids. The CDR3: CASSLALAGRTYNEQFF. In DNA form, the CDR3 reads TGCGCCAGCAGCTTGGCTCTAGCGGGGCGAACCTACAATGAGCAGTTCTTC.